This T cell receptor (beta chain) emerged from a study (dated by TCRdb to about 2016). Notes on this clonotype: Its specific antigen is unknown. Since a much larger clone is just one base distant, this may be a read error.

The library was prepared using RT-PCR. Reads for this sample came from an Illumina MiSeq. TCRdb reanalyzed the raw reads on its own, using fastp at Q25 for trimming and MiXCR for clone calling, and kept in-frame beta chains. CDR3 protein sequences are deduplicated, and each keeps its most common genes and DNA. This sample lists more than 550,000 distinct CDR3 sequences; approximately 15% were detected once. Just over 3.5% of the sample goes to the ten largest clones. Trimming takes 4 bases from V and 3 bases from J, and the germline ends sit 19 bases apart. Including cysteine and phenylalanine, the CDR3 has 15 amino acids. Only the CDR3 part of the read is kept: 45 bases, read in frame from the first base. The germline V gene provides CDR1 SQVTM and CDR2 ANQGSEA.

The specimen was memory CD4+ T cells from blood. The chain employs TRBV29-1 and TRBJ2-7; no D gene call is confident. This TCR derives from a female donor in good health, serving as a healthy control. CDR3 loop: CSVGDIRAWGYEQYF. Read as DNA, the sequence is TGCAGCGTTGGAGATATACGTGCGTGGGGCTACGAGCAGTACTTC.